The table lists the clone carrying this TCR beta chain with a count of one. This entry comes from a study of blood T cell repertoires in COVID-19. About the research overall: Italy, Spain and the United States were the sources of the convalescent and acute COVID-19 samples. T cells, B-cell-depleted T cells, or PBMCs provided the cDNA or gDNA that served as material.

In the original processing: Reference gene primers were amplified, and this amplification served to estimate nucleated cell counts. Using immunoSEQ multiplex PCR, the repertoire was profiled, and TCRdb retains in-frame clones only, with some absent. For V, J and clone size, that table is used; D and trimming come from the DNA. The table lists about 140,000 clones, roughly 79% of them singletons, with 7% to 9% in the top ten. The germline V and J ends were trimmed by 5 bases and 3 bases, with 5 bases remaining between them. The CDR3 is made up of 11 amino acids. Germline CDR1 SGHVS, CDR2 FNYEAQ. Sequencing was done on a sample of peripheral blood. The sequence was collected from a man between 50 and 59 years old with active or convalescent COVID-19. V usage is TRBV7-6 and J usage is TRBJ2-7; the D is unclear. The CDR3 sequence is CASSQIYEQYF. CDR3 sequence (DNA): TGTGCCAGCAGCCAAATCTACGAGCAGTACTTC.